These 30 T cell receptor beta chains originate from one sample sequenced in a study of beta chain features in type 1 diabetes. The entirety of the isolated RNA underwent reverse transcription, so expressed TCRB transcripts were sequenced. Here immunoSEQ multiplex PCR was the method, and the copy in TCRdb shows in-frame clones only, minus some. The table lists hundreds of thousands of clones, more than 9% of them singletons, with 0.03% to 0.04% in the top ten. The sequenced material came from naive CD4+ T cells from blood. The source of these receptors is a woman younger than 30 in good health.

This clone has more than one count but fewer than ten. One junction end does not reproduce the germline sequence, and a read error may be involved. V gene TRBV7-7 combines with J gene TRBJ2-1; D ambiguous. Germline V CDR1 and CDR2: SSHAT, FNYEAQ (reference sequence). This CDR3 contains 13 residues. The DNA of the CDR3 is TGTGCTAGCAGCTTAGATATGGAGAGTGAGCAGTTCTTC. Its translation: CASSLDMESEQFF.

Only a few counts were recorded for this clone. The V call is TRBV6-6, the J call TRBJ2-7; the match to TRBD2 covers 8 bases. The length of the CDR3 is 15 residues. J was trimmed by 3 bases and V by 0 bases; bases with no gene match: 4. Germline V lookup: CDR1 MNHNY, CDR2 SVGAGI (reference sequence). Here the CDR3 DNA reads TGTGCCAGCAGTTACTCCGGGACTAGTCGCTACGAGCAGTACTTC. Protein product: CASSYSGTSRYEQYF.

This clone was seen repeatedly, ten times or more. The chain employs TRBV29-1 and TRBJ2-6; 8 bases fit TRBD1. Germline lookup yields CDR1 SQVTM and CDR2 ANQGSEA. The CDR3 is 15 residues long. V trimming: 6 bases; J trimming: 3 bases; junction bases outside the gene matches: 7. The CDR3 nucleotides read TGCAGCGTAGGAATACAGGGGGTTGGGGCCAACGTCCTGACTTTC. This codes for CSVGIQGVGANVLTF.

The chain is built from TRBV6-5 and TRBJ2-2; TRBD1 aligns across 11 bases. This CDR3 spans 15 amino acids. Trimming removed 6 bases from V and 7 bases from J; junction bases left unmatched: 7. Germline values: CDR1 MNHEY, CDR2 SVGAGI. CDR3 loop: CASRLDRGRGGELFF. The CDR3 region has the DNA TGTGCCAGCAGATTGGACAGGGGGCGAGGCGGGGAGCTGTTTTTT.

This clone was found a few times. V and J are TRBV29-1 and TRBJ2-5, with D possibly TRBD1 on 7 matching bases. V was clipped by 2 bases and J by 2 bases, with 21 bases between them. The germline V gene has CDR1 SQVTM and CDR2 ANQGSEA. This CDR3 contains 17 residues. The CDR3: CSVESWSGGTAQETQYF. In DNA form, the CDR3 reads TGCAGCGTTGAATCTTGGTCAGGCGGGACAGCTCAAGAGACCCAGTACTTC.

V and J are TRBV29-1 and TRBJ2-2; D gene uncertain. V was cut by 4 bases and J by 7 bases, with 16 bases left in between. CDR3 length: 14 residues. Germline-derived CDR1 and CDR2 are SQVTM and ANQGSEA. DNA of the CDR3: TGCAGCGTTGCTCAGCTTAGCAGTAACGGGGAGCTGTTTTTT. This translates into CSVAQLSSNGELFF.

This clone was counted only a few times. The chain is built from TRBV6-1 and TRBJ1-2; TRBD1 matches at 9 bases. Trimming removed 1 base from V and 6 bases from J; junction bases left unmatched: 6. The length of the CDR3 is 15 residues. Germline CDR1 is MNHNS and CDR2 is SASEGT. The CDR3 loop reads CASSEGYRGLDGYTF. Written as DNA, the CDR3 is TGTGCCAGCAGTGAAGGATACAGGGGGCTGGATGGCTACACCTTC.

This chain joins TRBV21-1 and TRBJ2-1; the D call of TRBD2 is as the table states it, not checked on the DNA. TRBV21-1 represents a pseudogene. CDR3 length: 16 amino acids. The CDR3 loop reads CASSAPGLAGYNEQFF. The CDR3 nucleotides are TGTGCCAGCAGCGCCCCGGGACTAGCGGGGTACAATGAGCAGTTCTTC.

The chain links TRBV5-1 to TRBJ2-2; D remains ambiguous. Between the trimmed V and J ends, which lost 1 base and 4 bases, there was a span of 14 bases. The CDR3 length is 16 residues. Germline V lookup: CDR1 SGHRS, CDR2 YFSETQ. In nucleotides, the CDR3 is TGCGCCAGCAGCTTGTTGAGGCCCGGGTCCACCGGGGAGCTGTTTTTT. Its protein is CASSLLRPGSTGELFF.

This clone was observed a few times. The chain is built from TRBV6-5 and TRBJ2-7; 7 bases fit TRBD2. CDR1 MNHEY and CDR2 SVGAGI come from the germline V gene. The CDR3 has 14 residues. V lost 2 bases and J lost 5; bases outside the gene matches: 6. The DNA of the CDR3 is TGTGCCAGCAGTTACGTCAGGACTAGTCACGAGCAGTACTTC. Amino acids: CASSYVRTSHEQYF.

This clone was detected only once. The V gene is TRBV27, the J gene TRBJ2-7; 7 positions agree with TRBD1. The CDR3 is made up of 16 amino acids. Germline V gene sequence: CDR1 MNHEY, CDR2 SMNVEV (reference sequence). J gave up 3 bases and V 7 bases, and 15 bases lay outside the gene matches. Here the CDR3 reads CASNRAPGTADYEQYF. The DNA of the CDR3 is TGTGCCAGCAACCGCGCCCCCGGGACAGCAGACTACGAGCAGTACTTC.

This clone came up a few times. The V and J genes are TRBV21-1 and TRBJ1-5; the D call TRBD1 from the table was never checked on the DNA. TRBV21-1 is a pseudogene. The CDR3 covers 14 residues. DNA of the CDR3: TGTGCCAGCATAAGAGACAGGGACAATCAGCCCCAGCATTTT. It encodes CASIRDRDNQPQHF.

In this sample, this clone turned up a few times. The chain employs TRBV5-1 and TRBJ2-7; the match to TRBD2 covers 10 bases. CDR1 is SGHRS and CDR2 is YFSETQ in the germline V gene. V gave up 0 bases and J gave up 3 bases; unmatched junction bases: 9. The CDR3 is 17 amino acids. CDR3 nucleotide sequence: TGCGCCAGCAGCTTGGCGGCCTCTAGCGGGAGAGTCTACGAGCAGTACTTC. This gives the protein CASSLAASSGRVYEQYF.

A few counts support this clone. Other DNA sequences in this sample translate to the same CDR3. V and J are TRBV5-1 and TRBJ1-1; D uncertain. Germline loops: CDR1 SGHRS, CDR2 YFSETQ. The CDR3 runs to 13 residues. Trimming left V 0 bases short and J 8 bases short, with 11 bases between. The CDR3 bases are TGCGCCAGCAGCTTGGGGCAAGACTCGGAAGCTTTCTTT. Translated: CASSLGQDSEAFF.

Details on this clone: Other DNA sequences in the sample encode the same CDR3. V is TRBV5-1 and J is TRBJ2-5; possible D gene TRBD1, 7 bases. CDR1 and CDR2 from the germline V gene are SGHRS and YFSETQ. This CDR3 has 14 residues. The germline V and J ends were trimmed by 1 base and 3 bases, with 10 bases remaining between them. As DNA, the CDR3 is TGCGCCAGCAGCTTGCAGGGGGGAGAAGAGACCCAGTACTTC. Its protein product is CASSLQGGEETQYF. The complete variable domain, with remaining parts taken from reference TRBV5-1 and TRBJ2-5, reads KAGVTQTPRYLIKTRGQQVTLSCSPISGHRSVSWYQQTPGQGLQFLFEYFSETQRNKGNFPGRFSGRQFSNSRSEMNVSTLELGDSALYLCASSLQGGEETQYFGPGTRLLVL.

The chain joins TRBV27 to TRBJ2-7; no definite D call. This CDR3 region has 20 residues. Germline V gives CDR1 MNHEY, CDR2 SMNVEV (reference sequence). V lost 5 bases, J lost 0 bases, and 29 bases lay in between. The CDR3 region is CASSPRLGALTRGSSYEQYF. For the CDR3, the DNA is TGTGCCAGCAGTCCCCGCTTAGGCGCCTTAACCAGAGGTAGCTCCTACGAGCAGTACTTC.

The chain is built from TRBV5-1 and TRBJ1-1, with unresolved D. The CDR3 is 11 residues long. Trimming removed 5 bases from V and 4 bases from J, with 6 bases in between. CDR1 SGHRS and CDR2 YFSETQ come from the germline V gene. The CDR3 DNA reads as TGCGCCAGCAGAACAGCCACTGAAGCTTTCTTT. Translation gives CASRTATEAFF.

This clone was detected a few times. The rearrangement links TRBV5-4 to TRBJ2-1, with 7 bases matching TRBD2. The germline V gene has CDR1 SGHNT and CDR2 YYREEE (reference sequence). V trimming: 9 bases; J trimming: 1 base; junction bases outside the gene matches: 7. The CDR3 covers 14 residues. In nucleotides, the CDR3 is TGTGCCACCCGGGCTAGCGGATCCTACAATGAGCAGTTCTTC. It specifies CATRASGSYNEQFF.

In nucleotides, the CDR3 is TGTGCTACCGGTGGCTCTGGGGCCAACGTCCTGACTTTC. Protein product: CATGGSGANVLTF. The chain joins TRBV12-5 to TRBJ2-6; D is uncertain. The CDR3 totals 13 residues. Germline V CDR1 and CDR2: LGHNT, FRNRAP. Trimming left V 10 bases short and J 0 bases short, with 7 bases between.

This clone showed up just a few times. This chain links TRBV7-9 with TRBJ1-5, with 9 bases that match TRBD1. CDR1 SEHNR and CDR2 FQNEAQ come from the germline V gene (reference sequence). This CDR3 is built from 14 residues. J was trimmed by 7 bases and V by 5 bases; bases with no gene match: 6. The CDR3 protein is CASSKTGGPQPQHF. As DNA, the CDR3 is TGTGCCAGCAGCAAAACAGGGGGCCCCCAGCCCCAGCATTTT.

This clone was recorded a few times. Within the sample, other DNA sequences also encode this same CDR3. The chain uses TRBV7-2 and TRBJ2-1, with D unclear. Between the trimmed V and J ends, which lost 5 bases and 4 bases, there was a span of 12 bases. Germline V gene lookup returns CDR1 SGHTA and CDR2 FQGNSA. CDR3 length equals 14 residues. The CDR3 DNA reads as TGTGCCAGCAGCCTAATGGGCCAATACAATGAGCAGTTCTTC. Residues: CASSLMGQYNEQFF.

The V call is TRBV7-3, the J call TRBJ2-1; a weak D match, TRBD2 (6 bases). Germline V CDR1 and CDR2: SGHTA, FQGTGA. V was pared by 5 bases and J by 10 bases, with 9 bases between. This CDR3 is built from 11 residues. In DNA, the CDR3 is TGTGCCAGCAGCCCGGGGGTGGAGCAGTTCTTC. Translation gives CASSPGVEQFF.

This clone was picked up a small number of times. This chain uses TRBV6-5 with TRBJ1-1; no definite D call. V lost 0 bases and J 0 bases, leaving 5 bases between the germline ends. The V gene's germline CDR1 is MNHEY and CDR2 SVGAGI. CDR3 length: 14 amino acids. CDR3 in amino acids: CASSYSILNTEAFF. For the CDR3, the DNA is TGTGCCAGCAGTTACTCCATCCTGAACACTGAAGCTTTCTTT.

This chain uses TRBV18 with TRBJ1-4; D remains ambiguous. The V end lost 2 bases, the J end lost 5 bases, and 12 bases lay between the germline ends. CDR1 KGHSH and CDR2 LQKENI come from the germline V gene. The CDR3 is made up of 15 amino acids. As DNA, the CDR3 is TGTGCCAGCTCACCAGGCGGAGGCCTCAATGAAAAACTGTTTTTT. It is translated as CASSPGGGLNEKLFF.

The chain has TRBV10-3 and TRBJ1-1; perhaps TRBD1 as D (6 bases). This CDR3 comprises 14 residues. Germline CDR1 reads ENHRY; CDR2 reads SYGVKD. V shed 4 bases and J shed 0 bases, with 9 bases lying between them. CDR3 in DNA: TGTGCCATCAGTGTTCAGGGGATGAACACTGAAGCTTTCTTT. Encoded protein: CAISVQGMNTEAFF.

The chain recombines TRBV10-2 with TRBJ1-4; D is possibly TRBD1 (5 bases). The CDR3 has 14 residues. Trimming took 6 bases from V and 7 from J, leaving 15 bases between them. Looked up from germline, CDR1 is WSHSY and CDR2 is SAAADI. The CDR3 reads CASREADTGEKLFF. CDR3 sequence (DNA): TGCGCCAGCAGAGAGGCGGACACTGGTGAAAAACTGTTTTTT.

This clone was recorded a few times. The genes are TRBV5-1 and TRBJ1-2, with 7 bases that match TRBD1. Germline V lookup: CDR1 SGHRS, CDR2 YFSETQ. The V gene end was trimmed by 0 bases and the J gene end by 6 bases; junction bases not matched to a gene: 8. CDR3 length: 15 residues. The CDR3 DNA follows: TGCGCCAGCAGCTTGGGGAAACAGGGGCTGAATGGCTACACCTTC. Amino acids: CASSLGKQGLNGYTF.

The genes are TRBV5-1 and TRBJ2-5; 8 bases align to TRBD2. The CDR3 spans 16 residues. Germline V lookup: CDR1 SGHRS, CDR2 YFSETQ. The trim removed 0 bases at V and 2 bases at J, leaving 6 bases unmatched. The CDR3 DNA reads TGCGCCAGCAGCTTGGCCGGGAGGGTAACACAAGAGACCCAGTACTTC. It translates to CASSLAGRVTQETQYF.

This clone occurred a few times. V gene TRBV13 combines with J gene TRBJ1-1; a weak D match, TRBD1 (5 bases). Germline assignment: CDR1 PRHDT and CDR2 FYEKMQ (reference sequence). Trimming took 5 bases from V and 1 from J, leaving 5 bases between them. The CDR3 extends over 12 amino acids. As DNA, the CDR3 is TGTGCCAGCAGCACAGGGAACACTGAAGCTTTCTTT. Protein sequence: CASSTGNTEAFF. Drawing the rest from reference TRBV13 and TRBJ1-1, the complete variable domain is AAGVIQSPRHLIKEKRETATLKCYPIPRHDTVYWYQQGPGQDPQFLISFYEKMQSDKGSIPDRFSAQQFSDYHSELNMSSLELGDSALYFCASSTGNTEAFFGQGTRLTVV.

This clone was picked up a small number of times. This specimen includes other DNA sequences encoding the same CDR3. J is TRBJ2-3 and V is TRBV15; D perhaps matches TRBD2 (6 bases). Germline-derived CDR1 and CDR2 are LNHNV and YYDKDF (reference sequence). V lost 0 bases, J lost 3 bases, and 7 bases lay in between. There are 14 residues in the CDR3. The chain's CDR3 is CATSRDRGTDTQYF. The CDR3 bases are TGTGCCACCAGCAGAGATCGGGGGACAGATACGCAGTATTTT.